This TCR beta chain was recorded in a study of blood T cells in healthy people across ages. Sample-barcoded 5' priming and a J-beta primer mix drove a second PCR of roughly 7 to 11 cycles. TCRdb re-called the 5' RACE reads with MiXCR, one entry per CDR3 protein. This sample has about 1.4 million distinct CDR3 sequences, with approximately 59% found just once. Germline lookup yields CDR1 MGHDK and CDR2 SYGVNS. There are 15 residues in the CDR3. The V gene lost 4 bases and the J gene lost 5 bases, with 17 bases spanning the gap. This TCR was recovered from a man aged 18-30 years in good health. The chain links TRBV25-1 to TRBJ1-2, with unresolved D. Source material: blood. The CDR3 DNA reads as TGTGCCAGCAGTGGCCCGGGCCGTCGCGGATATGGCTACACCTTC. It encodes CASSGPGRRGYGYTF.